At least ten counts were recorded for the clone carrying this T cell receptor (beta chain). Clinical symptoms, serum thyroxine, TRAb, thyroid ultrasound and orbital computed tomography formed the basis of diagnosis. CDR3 length: 16 amino acids. CDR1 and CDR2 (germline): MNHEY, SVGAGI. Trimming cost V 2 bases and J 3 bases, with 14 bases left between them. This record belongs to a study of Graves' ophthalmopathy and Graves' hyperthyroidism. Researchers took RNA transcripts and amplified TCR beta CDR3 regions from them. RT-PCR with HTBI primers came first, then second-round multiplex PCR. TCRdb passed the multiplex PCR reads through MiXCR, listing each CDR3 protein once. The sample has hundreds of thousands of distinct CDR3 sequences, about 20% seen once.

The sequencing input was peripheral blood. The receptor was derived from a woman aged 18-29 years with stable Graves' hyperthyroidism. Some clones in this sample may be carry-over from other donors' samples. This rearrangement joins TRBV6-5 to TRBJ2-4; no definite D call. In DNA, the CDR3 is TGTGCCAGCAGTTACCCCATAGGCGGCGGCAAAAACATTCAGTACTTC. Its translation: CASSYPIGGGKNIQYF.